The present entry profiles one T cell receptor (beta chain) with its context. The method was immunoSEQ multiplex PCR; TCRdb's version includes in-frame clones alone and lacks a portion of them. Among 200,000 to 250,000 clones listed, around 90% were seen once. The source of the sample is a study of blood T cell repertoires in COVID-19. Germline-derived CDR1 and CDR2 are MNHNY and SVGAGI (reference sequence). V was pared by 8 bases and J by 0 bases, with 6 bases of the junction left unmatched. The CDR3 loop spans 15 amino acids. Specimen: peripheral blood. The chain uses TRBV6-6 and TRBJ1-3; 8 positions match TRBD1. This sequence was found in a woman in her late teens or twenties who had recovered from COVID-19. CDR3 bases: TGTGCCAGCCTCAGGGGGCCAAACTCTGGAAACACCATATATTTT. It yields the protein CASLRGPNSGNTIYF.